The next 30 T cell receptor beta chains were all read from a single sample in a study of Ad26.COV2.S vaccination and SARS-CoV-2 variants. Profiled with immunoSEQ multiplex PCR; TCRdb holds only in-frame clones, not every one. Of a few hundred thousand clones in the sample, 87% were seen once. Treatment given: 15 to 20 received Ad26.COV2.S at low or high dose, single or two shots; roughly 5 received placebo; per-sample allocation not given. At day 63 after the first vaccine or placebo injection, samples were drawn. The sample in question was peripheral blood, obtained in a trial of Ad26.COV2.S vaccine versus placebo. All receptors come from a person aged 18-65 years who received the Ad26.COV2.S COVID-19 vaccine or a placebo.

The CDR3 protein is CASSLEVPKTASLVVSGNTIYF. The CDR3 nucleotides read TGTGCCAGCAGCTTAGAGGTACCAAAGACAGCTTCGCTCGTCGTCTCTGGAAACACCATATATTTT. The chain employs TRBV13 and TRBJ1-3; D possibly corresponds to TRBD1 (5 bases). Germline CDR1 and CDR2: PRHDT and FYEKMQ (reference sequence). This CDR3 comprises 22 residues. Trimming stripped 1 base from V and 0 bases from J, with 28 bases between.

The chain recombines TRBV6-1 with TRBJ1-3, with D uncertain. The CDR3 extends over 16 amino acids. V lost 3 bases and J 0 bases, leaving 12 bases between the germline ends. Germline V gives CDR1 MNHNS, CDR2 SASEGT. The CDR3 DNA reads TGTGCCAGCAGTGATTCCCGGACCTTCTCTGGAAACACCATATATTTT. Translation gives CASSDSRTFSGNTIYF.

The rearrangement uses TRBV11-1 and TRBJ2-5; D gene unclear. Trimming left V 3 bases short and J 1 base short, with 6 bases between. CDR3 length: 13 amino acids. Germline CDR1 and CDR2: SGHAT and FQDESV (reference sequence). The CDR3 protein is CASSLGFQETQYF. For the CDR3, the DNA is TGTGCCAGCAGCTTGGGTTTCCAAGAGACCCAGTACTTC. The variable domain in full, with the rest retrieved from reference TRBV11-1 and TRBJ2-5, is EAEVAQSPRYKITEKSQAVAFWCDPISGHATLYWYRQILGQGPELLVQFQDESVVDDSQLPKDRFSAERLKGVDSTLKIQPAELGDSAMYLCASSLGFQETQYFGPGTRLLVL.

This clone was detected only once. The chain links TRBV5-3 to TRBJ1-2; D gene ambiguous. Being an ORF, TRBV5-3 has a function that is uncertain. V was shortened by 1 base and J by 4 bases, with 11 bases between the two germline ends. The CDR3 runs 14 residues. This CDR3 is CARSLLGQVYGYTF. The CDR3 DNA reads TGTGCCAGAAGCTTGCTAGGGCAGGTCTATGGCTACACCTTC.

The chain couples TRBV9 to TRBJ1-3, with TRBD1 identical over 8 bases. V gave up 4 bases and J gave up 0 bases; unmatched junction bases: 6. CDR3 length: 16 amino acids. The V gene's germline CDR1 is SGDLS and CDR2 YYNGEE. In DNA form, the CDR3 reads TGTGCCAGCAGCCCTACAGGGGGTCTCTCTGGAAACACCATATATTTT. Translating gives CASSPTGGLSGNTIYF.

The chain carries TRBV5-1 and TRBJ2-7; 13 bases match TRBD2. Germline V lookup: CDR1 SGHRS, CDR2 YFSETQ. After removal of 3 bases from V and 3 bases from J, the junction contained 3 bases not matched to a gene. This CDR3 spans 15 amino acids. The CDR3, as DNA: TGCGCCAGCAGCTGGGGACTAGCGGGAAACTACGAGCAGTACGTC. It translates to CASSWGLAGNYEQYV.

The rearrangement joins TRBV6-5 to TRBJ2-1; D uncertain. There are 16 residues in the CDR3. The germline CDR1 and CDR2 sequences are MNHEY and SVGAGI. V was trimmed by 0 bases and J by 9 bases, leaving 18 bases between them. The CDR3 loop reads CASSYSRDTVGREQFF. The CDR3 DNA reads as TGTGCCAGCAGTTACTCTCGCGACACTGTAGGGCGTGAGCAGTTCTTC.

For the CDR3, the DNA is TGTGCCAGTAGTATACTCCCCCGGGAGGCGGTTTTCTATGAGCAGTTCTTC. This encodes CASSILPREAVFYEQFF. The chain combines TRBV19 with TRBJ2-1; the match to TRBD2 covers 7 bases. The length of the CDR3 is 17 residues. The J segment lost 8 bases and the V segment lost 2 bases, leaving 15 bases of the junction unmatched. The germline CDR1 and CDR2 sequences are LNHDA and SQIVND (reference sequence). Looking up the rest from reference TRBV19 and TRBJ2-1 gives the full variable domain: DGGITQSPKYLFRKEGQNVTLSCEQNLNHDAMYWYRQDPGQGLRLIYYSQIVNDFQKGDIAEGYSVSREKKESFPLTVTSAQKNPTAFYLCASSILPREAVFYEQFFGPGTRLTVL.

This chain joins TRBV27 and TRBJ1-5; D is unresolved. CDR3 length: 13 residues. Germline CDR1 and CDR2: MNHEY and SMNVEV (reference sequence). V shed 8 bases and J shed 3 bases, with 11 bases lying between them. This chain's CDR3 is CASGLDSNQPQHF. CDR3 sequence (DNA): TGTGCCAGCGGCTTGGATTCCAATCAGCCCCAGCATTTT.

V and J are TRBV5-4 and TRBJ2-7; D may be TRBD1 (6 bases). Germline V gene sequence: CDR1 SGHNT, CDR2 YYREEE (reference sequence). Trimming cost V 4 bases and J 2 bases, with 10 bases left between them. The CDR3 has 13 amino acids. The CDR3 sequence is CASSVQGPYEQYF. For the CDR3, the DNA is TGTGCCAGCAGCGTACAGGGACCCTACGAGCAGTACTTC.

CDR3 nucleotide sequence: TGTGCCAGCAGCTTAGCCCCAGGGGGTAGCAATCAGCCCCAGCATTTT. Amino acid sequence: CASSLAPGGSNQPQHF. The chain is built from TRBV7-2 and TRBJ1-5; TRBD1 matches at 7 bases. The CDR3 is 16 amino acids. Germline-derived CDR1 and CDR2 are SGHTA and FQGNSA. Trimming at V came to 0 bases and at J to 0 bases, leaving 2 bases not matched to a gene.

As DNA, the CDR3 is TGTGCCAGTAGTATCTGGCAGGGCGCGTATGCCGGGGAGCTGTTTTTT. Translated: CASSIWQGAYAGELFF. The chain employs TRBV19 and TRBJ2-2, with a weak D call TRBD1 (5 bases). This CDR3 is built from 16 residues. Deletions cut 3 bases from V and 6 bases from J, with 17 bases between. The germline V gene has CDR1 LNHDA and CDR2 SQIVND (reference sequence). The full variable domain, with the rest looked up from reference TRBV19 and TRBJ2-2, is DGGITQSPKYLFRKEGQNVTLSCEQNLNHDAMYWYRQDPGQGLRLIYYSQIVNDFQKGDIAEGYSVSREKKESFPLTVTSAQKNPTAFYLCASSIWQGAYAGELFFGEGSRLTVL.

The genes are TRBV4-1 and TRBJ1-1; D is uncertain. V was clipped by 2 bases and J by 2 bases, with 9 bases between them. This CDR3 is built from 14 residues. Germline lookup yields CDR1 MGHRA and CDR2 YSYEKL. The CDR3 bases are TGCGCCAGCAGCCAACCAAGCCGAAACACTGAAGCTTTCTTT. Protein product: CASSQPSRNTEAFF.

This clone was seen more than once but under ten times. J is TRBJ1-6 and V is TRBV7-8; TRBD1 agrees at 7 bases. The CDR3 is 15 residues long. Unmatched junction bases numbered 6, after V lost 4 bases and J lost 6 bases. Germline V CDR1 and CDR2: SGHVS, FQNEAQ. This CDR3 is CASSYLDRANSPLHF. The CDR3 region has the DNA TGTGCCAGCAGCTACCTAGACAGGGCTAATTCACCCCTCCACTTT. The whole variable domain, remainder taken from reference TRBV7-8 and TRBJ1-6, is GAGVSQSPRYKVAKRGQDVALRCDPISGHVSLFWYQQALGQGPEFLTYFQNEAQLDKSGLPSDRFFAERPEGSVSTLKIQRTQQEDSAVYLCASSYLDRANSPLHFGNGTRLTVT.

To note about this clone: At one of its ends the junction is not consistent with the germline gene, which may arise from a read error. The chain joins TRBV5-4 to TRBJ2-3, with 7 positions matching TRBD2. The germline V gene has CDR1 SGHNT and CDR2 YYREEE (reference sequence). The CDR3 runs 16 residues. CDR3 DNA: TGTGCCAGCAGCTTGGCAAGGACTAGAGAAACTAGTGATCTTGATTTT. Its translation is CASSLARTRETSDLDF. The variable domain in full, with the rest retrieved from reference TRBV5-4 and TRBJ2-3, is ETGVTQSPTHLIKTRGQQVTLRCSSQSGHNTVSWYQQALGQGPQFIFQYYREEENGRGNFPPRFSGLQFPNYSSELNVNALELDDSALYLCASSLARTRETSDLDFGPGTRLTVL.

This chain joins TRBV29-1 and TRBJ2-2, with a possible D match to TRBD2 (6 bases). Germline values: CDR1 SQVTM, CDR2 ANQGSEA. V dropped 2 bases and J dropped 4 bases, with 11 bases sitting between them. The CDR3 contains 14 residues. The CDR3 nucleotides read TGCAGCGTTGAATCCCTAGCGCGCACCGGGGAGCTGTTTTTT. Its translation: CSVESLARTGELFF.

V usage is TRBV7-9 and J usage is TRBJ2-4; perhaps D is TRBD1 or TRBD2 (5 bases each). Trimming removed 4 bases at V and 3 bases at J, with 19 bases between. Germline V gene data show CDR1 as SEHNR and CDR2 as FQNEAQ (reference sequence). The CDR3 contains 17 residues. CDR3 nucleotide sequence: TGTGCCAGCAGCTCAGGCGGTGGGGGTTTGGGCAAAAACATTCAGTACTTC. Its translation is CASSSGGGGLGKNIQYF.

The CDR3 region is CARTEKGQGDTGELFF. Written as DNA, the CDR3 is TGTGCTCGAACGGAGAAGGGACAGGGCGACACCGGGGAGCTGTTTTTT. V usage is TRBV30 and J usage is TRBJ2-2; 9 bases are a match to TRBD1. Germline-derived CDR1 and CDR2 are GTSNPN and SVGIG (reference sequence). The CDR3 length is 16 residues.

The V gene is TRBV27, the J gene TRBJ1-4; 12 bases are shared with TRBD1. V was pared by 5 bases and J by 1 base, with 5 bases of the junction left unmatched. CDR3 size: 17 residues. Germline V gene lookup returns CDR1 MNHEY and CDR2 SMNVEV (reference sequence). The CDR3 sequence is CASSRRDRGRTNEKLFF. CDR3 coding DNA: TGTGCCAGCAGTAGACGGGACAGGGGGCGAACTAATGAAAAACTGTTTTTT.

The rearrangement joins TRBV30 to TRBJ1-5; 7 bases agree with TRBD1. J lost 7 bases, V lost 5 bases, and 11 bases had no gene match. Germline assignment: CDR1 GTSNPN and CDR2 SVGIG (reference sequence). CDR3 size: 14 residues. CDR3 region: CAWAQGLGKQPQHF. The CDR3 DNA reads TGTGCCTGGGCACAGGGGTTGGGTAAACAGCCCCAGCATTTT.

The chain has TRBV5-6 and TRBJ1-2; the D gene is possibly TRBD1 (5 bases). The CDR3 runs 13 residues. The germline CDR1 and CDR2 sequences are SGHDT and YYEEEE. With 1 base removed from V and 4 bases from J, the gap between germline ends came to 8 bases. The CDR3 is CASSLQGSYGYTF. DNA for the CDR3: TGTGCCAGCAGCTTGCAGGGTTCCTATGGCTACACCTTC.

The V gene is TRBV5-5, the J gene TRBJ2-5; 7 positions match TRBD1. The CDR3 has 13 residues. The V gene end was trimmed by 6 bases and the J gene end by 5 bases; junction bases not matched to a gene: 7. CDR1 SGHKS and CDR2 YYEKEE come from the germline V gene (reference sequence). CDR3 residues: CASTLDRAETQYF. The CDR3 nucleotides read TGTGCCAGCACCTTAGACAGGGCGGAGACCCAGTACTTC.

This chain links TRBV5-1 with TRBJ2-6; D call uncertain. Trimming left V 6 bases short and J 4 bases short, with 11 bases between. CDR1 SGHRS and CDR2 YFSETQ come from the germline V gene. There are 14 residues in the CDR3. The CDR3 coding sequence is TGCGCCAGCATTGCGGAGACCGGGGCCAACGTCCTGACTTTC. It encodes CASIAETGANVLTF.

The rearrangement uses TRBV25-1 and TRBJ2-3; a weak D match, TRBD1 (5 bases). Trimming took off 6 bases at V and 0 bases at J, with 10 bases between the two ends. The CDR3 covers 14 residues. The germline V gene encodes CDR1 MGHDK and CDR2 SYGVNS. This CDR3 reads CASSRTYSTDTQYF. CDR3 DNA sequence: TGTGCCAGCAGCAGGACATATAGCACAGATACGCAGTATTTT.

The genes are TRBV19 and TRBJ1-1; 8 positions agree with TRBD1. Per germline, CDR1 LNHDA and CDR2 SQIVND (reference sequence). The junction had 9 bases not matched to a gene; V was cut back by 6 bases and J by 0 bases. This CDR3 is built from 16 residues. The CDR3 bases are TGTGCCAGTAGCCGTTTAAGGGACAGGATGAACACTGAAGCTTTCTTT. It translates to CASSRLRDRMNTEAFF.

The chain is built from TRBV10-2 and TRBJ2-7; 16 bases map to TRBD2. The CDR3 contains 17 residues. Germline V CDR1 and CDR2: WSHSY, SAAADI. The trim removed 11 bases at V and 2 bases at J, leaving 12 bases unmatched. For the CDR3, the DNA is TGCGCCTCATCCCCGGGACTAGCGGGGGGGCGCCCCTACGAGCAGTACTTC. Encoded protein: CASSPGLAGGRPYEQYF.

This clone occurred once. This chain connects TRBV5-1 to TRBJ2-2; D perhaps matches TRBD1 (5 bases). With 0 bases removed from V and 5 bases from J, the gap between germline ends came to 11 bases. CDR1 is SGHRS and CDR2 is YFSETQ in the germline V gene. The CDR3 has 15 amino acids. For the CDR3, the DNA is TGCGCCAGCAGCTTGGATCCAGGGTGGACCGGGGAGCTGTTTTTT. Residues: CASSLDPGWTGELFF.

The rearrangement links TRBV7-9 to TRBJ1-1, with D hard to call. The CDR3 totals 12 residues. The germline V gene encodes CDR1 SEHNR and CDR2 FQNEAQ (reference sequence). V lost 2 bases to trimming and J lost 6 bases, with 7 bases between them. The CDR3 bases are TGTGCCAGCAGCTTATTGACTTCTGAAGCTTTCTTT. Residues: CASSLLTSEAFF.

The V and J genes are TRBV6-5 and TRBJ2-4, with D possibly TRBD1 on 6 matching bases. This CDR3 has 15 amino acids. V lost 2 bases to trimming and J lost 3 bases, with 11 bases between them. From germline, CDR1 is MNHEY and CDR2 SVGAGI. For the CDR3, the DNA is TGTGCCAGCAGTTACCAGGGGCTGGACAAAAACATTCAGTACTTC. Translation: CASSYQGLDKNIQYF.

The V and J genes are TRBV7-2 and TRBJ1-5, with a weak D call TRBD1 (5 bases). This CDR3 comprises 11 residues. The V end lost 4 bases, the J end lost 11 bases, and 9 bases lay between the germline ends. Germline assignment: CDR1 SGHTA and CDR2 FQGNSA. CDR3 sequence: CASSSQGTQHF. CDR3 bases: TGTGCCAGCAGCTCCCAGGGTACCCAGCATTTT. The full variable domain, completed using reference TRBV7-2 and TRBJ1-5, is GAGVSQSPSNKVTEKGKDVELRCDPISGHTALYWYRQSLGQGLEFLIYFQGNSAPDKSGLPSDRFSAERTGGSVSTLTIQRTQQEDSAVYLCASSSQGTQHFGDGTRLSIL.